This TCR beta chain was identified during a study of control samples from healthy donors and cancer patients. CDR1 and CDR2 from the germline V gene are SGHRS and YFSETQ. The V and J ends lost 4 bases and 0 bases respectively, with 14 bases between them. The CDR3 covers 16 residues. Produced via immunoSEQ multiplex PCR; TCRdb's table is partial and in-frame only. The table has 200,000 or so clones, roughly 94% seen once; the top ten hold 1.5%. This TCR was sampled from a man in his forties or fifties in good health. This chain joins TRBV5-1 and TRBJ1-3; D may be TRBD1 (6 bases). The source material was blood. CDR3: CASSLAQGRSGNTIYF. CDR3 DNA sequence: TGCGCCAGCAGCCTTGCTCAGGGGCGCTCTGGAAACACCATATATTTT. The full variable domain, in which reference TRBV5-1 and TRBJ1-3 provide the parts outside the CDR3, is KAGVTQTPRYLIKTRGQQVTLSCSPISGHRSVSWYQQTPGQGLQFLFEYFSETQRNKGNFPGRFSGRQFSNSRSEMNVSTLELGDSALYLCASSLAQGRSGNTIYFGEGSWLTVV.